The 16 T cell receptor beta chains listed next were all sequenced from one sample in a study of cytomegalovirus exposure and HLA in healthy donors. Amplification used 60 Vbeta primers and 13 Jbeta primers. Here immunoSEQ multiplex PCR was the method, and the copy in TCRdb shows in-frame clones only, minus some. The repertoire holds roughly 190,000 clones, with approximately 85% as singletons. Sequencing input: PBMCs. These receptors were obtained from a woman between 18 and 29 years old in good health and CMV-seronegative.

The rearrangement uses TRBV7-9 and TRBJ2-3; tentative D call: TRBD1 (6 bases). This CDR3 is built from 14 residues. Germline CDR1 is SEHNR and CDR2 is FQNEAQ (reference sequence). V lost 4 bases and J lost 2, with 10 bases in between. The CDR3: CASSSTGFTDTQYF. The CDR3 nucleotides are TGTGCCAGCAGCTCCACAGGGTTCACAGATACGCAGTATTTT.

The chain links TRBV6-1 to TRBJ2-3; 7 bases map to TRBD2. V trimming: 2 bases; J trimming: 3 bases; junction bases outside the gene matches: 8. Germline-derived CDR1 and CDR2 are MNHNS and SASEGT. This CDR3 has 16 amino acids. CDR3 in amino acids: CASSEKGGMGTDTQYF. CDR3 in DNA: TGTGCCAGCAGTGAAAAGGGAGGGATGGGGACAGATACGCAGTATTTT.

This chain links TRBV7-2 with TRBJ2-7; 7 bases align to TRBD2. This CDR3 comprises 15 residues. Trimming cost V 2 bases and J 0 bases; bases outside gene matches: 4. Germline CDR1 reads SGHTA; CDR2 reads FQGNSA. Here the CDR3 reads CASSLSGGHSYEQYF. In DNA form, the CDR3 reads TGTGCCAGCAGCTTATCGGGAGGCCACTCCTACGAGCAGTACTTC.

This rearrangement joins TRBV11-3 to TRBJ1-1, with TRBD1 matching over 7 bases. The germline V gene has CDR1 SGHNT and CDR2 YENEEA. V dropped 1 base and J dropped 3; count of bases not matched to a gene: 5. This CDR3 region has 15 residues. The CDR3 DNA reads TGTGCCAGCAGCTTAGGACAGGGAAGAGACACTGAAGCTTTCTTT. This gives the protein CASSLGQGRDTEAFF. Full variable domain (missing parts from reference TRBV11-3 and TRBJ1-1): EAGVVQSPRYKIIEKKQPVAFWCNPISGHNTLYWYLQNLGQGPELLIRYENEEAVDDSQLPKDRFSAERLKGVDSTLKIQPAELGDSAVYLCASSLGQGRDTEAFFGQGTRLTVV.

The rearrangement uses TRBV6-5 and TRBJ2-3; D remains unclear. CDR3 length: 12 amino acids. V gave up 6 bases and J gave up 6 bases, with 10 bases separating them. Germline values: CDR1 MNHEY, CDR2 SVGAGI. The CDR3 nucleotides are TGTGCCAGCAGCTTGGCCGGGGATACGCAGTATTTT. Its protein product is CASSLAGDTQYF.

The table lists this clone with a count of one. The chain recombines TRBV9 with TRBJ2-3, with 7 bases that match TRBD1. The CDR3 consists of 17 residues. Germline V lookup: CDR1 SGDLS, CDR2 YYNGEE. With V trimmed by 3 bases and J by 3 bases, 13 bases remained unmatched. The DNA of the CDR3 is TGTGCCAGCAGCGGATCAAGGGGGCGGCGAGGGACAGATACGCAGTATTTT. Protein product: CASSGSRGRRGTDTQYF. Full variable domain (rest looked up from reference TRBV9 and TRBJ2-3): DSGVTQTPKHLITATGQRVTLRCSPRSGDLSVYWYQQSLDQGLQFLIQYYNGEERAKGNILERFSAQQFPDLHSELNLSSLELGDSALYFCASSGSRGRRGTDTQYFGPGTRLTVL.

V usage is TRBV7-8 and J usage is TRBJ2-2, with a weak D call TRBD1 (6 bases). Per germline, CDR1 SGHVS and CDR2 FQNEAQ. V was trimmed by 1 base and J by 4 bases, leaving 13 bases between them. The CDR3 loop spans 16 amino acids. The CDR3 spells CASSLEQGYFTGELFF. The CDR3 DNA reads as TGTGCCAGCAGCTTAGAACAGGGTTACTTCACCGGGGAGCTGTTTTTT.

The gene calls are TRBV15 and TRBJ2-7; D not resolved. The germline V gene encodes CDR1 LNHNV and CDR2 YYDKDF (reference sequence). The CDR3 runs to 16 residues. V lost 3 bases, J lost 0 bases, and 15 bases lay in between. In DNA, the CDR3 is TGTGCCACCAGCAGGGGCCCAGTCTTCAGCTCCTACGAGCAGTACTTC. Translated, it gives CATSRGPVFSSYEQYF.

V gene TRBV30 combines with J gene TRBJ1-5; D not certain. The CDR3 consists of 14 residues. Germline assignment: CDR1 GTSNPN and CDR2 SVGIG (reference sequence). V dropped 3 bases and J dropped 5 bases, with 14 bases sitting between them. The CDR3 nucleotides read TGTGCCTGGAGCCAAACGTCCAGCGATCAGCCCCAGCATTTT. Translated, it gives CAWSQTSSDQPQHF.

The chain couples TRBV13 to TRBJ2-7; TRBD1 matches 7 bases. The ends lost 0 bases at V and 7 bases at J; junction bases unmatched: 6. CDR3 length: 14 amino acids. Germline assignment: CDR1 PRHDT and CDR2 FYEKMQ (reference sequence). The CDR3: CASSLGQGYREQYF. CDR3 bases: TGTGCCAGCAGCTTAGGACAGGGGTATCGGGAGCAGTACTTC. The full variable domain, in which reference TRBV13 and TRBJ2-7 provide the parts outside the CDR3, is AAGVIQSPRHLIKEKRETATLKCYPIPRHDTVYWYQQGPGQDPQFLISFYEKMQSDKGSIPDRFSAQQFSDYHSELNMSSLELGDSALYFCASSLGQGYREQYFGPGTRLTVT.

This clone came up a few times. The CDR3: CASSEGQGYTEAFF. The CDR3 bases are TGTGCCAGCAGTGAGGGTCAGGGGTACACTGAAGCTTTCTTT. The chain joins TRBV25-1 to TRBJ1-1, with D possibly TRBD1 on 6 matching bases. The CDR3 has 14 residues. V lost 3 bases and J 3 bases, leaving 11 bases between the germline ends. Looked up from germline, CDR1 is MGHDK and CDR2 is SYGVNS.

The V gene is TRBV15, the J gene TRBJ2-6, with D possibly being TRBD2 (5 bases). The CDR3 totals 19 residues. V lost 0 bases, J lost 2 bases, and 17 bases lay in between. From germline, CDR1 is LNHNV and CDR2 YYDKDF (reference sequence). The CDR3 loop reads CATSRDSASRGPGANVLTF. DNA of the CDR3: TGTGCCACCAGCAGAGATTCGGCCTCGAGAGGGCCTGGGGCCAACGTCCTGACTTTC.

In DNA form, the CDR3 reads TGCGCCAGCAGCTTGAACAATGACAGGTTCTATGGCTACACCTTC. Translation: CASSLNNDRFYGYTF. The chain carries TRBV5-1 and TRBJ1-2, with a tentative D call TRBD1 (6 bases). CDR1 and CDR2 (germline): SGHRS, YFSETQ. Trimming pared 1 base from V and 4 bases from J, leaving 14 bases between. There are 15 residues in the CDR3.

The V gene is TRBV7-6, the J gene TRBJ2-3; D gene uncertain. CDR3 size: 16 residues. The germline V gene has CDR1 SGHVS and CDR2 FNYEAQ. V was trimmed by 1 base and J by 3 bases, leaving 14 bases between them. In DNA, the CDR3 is TGTGCCAGCAGCTTAGTGGTATCGGAGCAAACAGATACGCAGTATTTT. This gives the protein CASSLVVSEQTDTQYF. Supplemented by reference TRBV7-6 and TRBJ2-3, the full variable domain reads GAGVSQSPRYKVTKRGQDVALRCDPISGHVSLYWYRQALGQGPEFLTYFNYEAQQDKSGLPNDRFSAERPEGSISTLTIQRTEQRDSAMYRCASSLVVSEQTDTQYFGPGTRLTVL.

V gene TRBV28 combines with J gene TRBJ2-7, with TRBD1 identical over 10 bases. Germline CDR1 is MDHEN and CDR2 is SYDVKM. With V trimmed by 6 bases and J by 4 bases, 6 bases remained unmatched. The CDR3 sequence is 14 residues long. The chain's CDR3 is CASSPQGQGYEQYF. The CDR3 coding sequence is TGTGCCAGCAGCCCTCAGGGACAGGGGTACGAGCAGTACTTC.

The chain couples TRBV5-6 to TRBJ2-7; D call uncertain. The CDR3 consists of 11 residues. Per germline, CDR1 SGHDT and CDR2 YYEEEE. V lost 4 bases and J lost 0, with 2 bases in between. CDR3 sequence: CASSHSYEQYF. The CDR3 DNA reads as TGTGCCAGCAGCCACTCCTACGAGCAGTACTTC. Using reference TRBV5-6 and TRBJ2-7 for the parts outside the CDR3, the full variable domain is DAGVTQSPTHLIKTRGQQVTLRCSPKSGHDTVSWYQQALGQGPQFIFQYYEEEERQRGNFPDRFSGHQFPNYSSELNVNALLLGDSALYLCASSHSYEQYFGPGTRLTVT.